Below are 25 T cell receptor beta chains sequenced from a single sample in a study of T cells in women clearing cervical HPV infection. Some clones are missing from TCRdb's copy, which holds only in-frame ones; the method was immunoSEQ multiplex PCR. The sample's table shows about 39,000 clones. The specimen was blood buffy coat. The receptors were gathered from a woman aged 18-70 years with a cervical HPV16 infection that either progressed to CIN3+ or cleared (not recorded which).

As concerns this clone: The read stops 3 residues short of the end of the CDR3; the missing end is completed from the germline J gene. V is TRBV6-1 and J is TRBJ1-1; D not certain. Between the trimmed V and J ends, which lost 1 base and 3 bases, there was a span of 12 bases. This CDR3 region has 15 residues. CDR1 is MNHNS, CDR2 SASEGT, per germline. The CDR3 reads CASSEEPAVDTEAFF. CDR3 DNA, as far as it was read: TGTGCCAGCAGTGAAGAACCGGCGGTGGACACTGAA.

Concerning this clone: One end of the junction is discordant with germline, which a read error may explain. The CDR3 bases that were read are TGTGCCAGCAGTACAGGGTTACCAGATACC. This sequence encodes CASSTGLPDT. The full CDR3 sequence reads CASSTGLPDTYTF. This sequence joins TRBV19 and TRBJ1-2, with D maybe TRBD1 (6 bases). The CDR3 end lies 3 residues beyond the end of the read and is filled in from the germline J gene. This CDR3 is 13 amino acids long. Germline V gene sequence: CDR1 LNHDA, CDR2 SQIVND (reference sequence).

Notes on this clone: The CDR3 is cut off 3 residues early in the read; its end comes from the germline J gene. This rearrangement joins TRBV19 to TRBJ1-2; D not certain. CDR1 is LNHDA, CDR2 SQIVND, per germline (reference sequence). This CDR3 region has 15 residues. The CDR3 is CASRTSTLGYNDYTF. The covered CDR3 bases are TGTGCCAGTAGGACTAGCACCTTGGGGTACAATGAC. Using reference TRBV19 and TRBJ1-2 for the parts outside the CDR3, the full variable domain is DGGITQSPKYLFRKEGQNVTLSCEQNLNHDAMYWYRQDPGQGLRLIYYSQIVNDFQKGDIAEGYSVSREKKESFPLTVTSAQKNPTAFYLCASRTSTLGYNDYTFGSGTRLTVV.

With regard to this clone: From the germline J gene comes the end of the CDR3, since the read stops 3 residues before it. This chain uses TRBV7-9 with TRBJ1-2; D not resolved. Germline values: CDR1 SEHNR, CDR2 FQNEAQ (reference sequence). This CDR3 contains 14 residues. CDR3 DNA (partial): TGTGCCAGCAGCTCTTCGGCGCGGATCTACGAC. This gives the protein CASSSSARIYD. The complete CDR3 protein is CASSSSARIYDYTF.

CDR3 DNA, as far as it was read: TGTGCCAGCTCAACGACAGGGGACCAGCCG. Amino acids: CASSTTGDQP. The CDR3 as a whole reads CASSTTGDQPQYF. The chain is built from TRBV18 and TRBJ2-3; 8 nucleotides match TRBD1. The read falls 3 residues short of the CDR3 end, and the missing part is taken from the germline J gene. The CDR3 covers 13 residues. CDR1 and CDR2 from the germline V gene are KGHSH and LQKENI.

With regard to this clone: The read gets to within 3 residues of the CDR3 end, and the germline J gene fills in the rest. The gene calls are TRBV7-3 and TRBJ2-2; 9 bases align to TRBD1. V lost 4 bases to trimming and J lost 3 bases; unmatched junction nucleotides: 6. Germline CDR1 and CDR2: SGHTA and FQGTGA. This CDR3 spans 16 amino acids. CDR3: CASSSEGQGHTGELFF. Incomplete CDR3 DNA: TGTGCCAGCAGCTCGGAGGGACAGGGCCACACCGGGGAG.

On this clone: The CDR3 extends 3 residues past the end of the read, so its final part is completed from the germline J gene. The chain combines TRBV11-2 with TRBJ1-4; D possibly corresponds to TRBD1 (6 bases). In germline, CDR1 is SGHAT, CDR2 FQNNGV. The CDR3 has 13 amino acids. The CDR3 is CASSPDRNSPLFF. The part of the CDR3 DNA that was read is TGTGCCAGCAGCCCCGACAGGAATTCACCA. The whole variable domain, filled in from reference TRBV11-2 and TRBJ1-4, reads EAGVAQSPRYKIIEKRQSVAFWCNPISGHATLYWYQQILGQGPKLLIQFQNNGVVDDSQLPKDRFSAERLKGVDSTLKIQPAKLEDSAVYLCASSPDRNSPLFFGSGTQLSVL.

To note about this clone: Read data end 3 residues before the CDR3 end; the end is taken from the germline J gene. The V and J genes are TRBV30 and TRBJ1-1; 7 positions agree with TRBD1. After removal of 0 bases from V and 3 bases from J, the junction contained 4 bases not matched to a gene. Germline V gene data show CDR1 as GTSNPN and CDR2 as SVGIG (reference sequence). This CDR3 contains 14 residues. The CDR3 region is CAWSVKGAHTEAFF. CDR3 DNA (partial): TGTGCCTGGAGTGTAAAGGGGGCGCACACTGAA.

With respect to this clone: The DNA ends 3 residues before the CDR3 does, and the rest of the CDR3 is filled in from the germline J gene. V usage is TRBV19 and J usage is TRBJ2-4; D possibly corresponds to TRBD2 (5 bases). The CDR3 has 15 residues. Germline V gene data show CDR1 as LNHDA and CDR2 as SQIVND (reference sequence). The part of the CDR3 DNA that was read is TGTGCCAGTAGTATCTCTCCCGGCTCCTCCCGGGGT. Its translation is CASSISPGSSRG. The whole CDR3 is CASSISPGSSRGQYF. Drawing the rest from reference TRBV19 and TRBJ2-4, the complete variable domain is DGGITQSPKYLFRKEGQNVTLSCEQNLNHDAMYWYRQDPGQGLRLIYYSQIVNDFQKGDIAEGYSVSREKKESFPLTVTSAQKNPTAFYLCASSISPGSSRGQYFGAGTRLSVL.

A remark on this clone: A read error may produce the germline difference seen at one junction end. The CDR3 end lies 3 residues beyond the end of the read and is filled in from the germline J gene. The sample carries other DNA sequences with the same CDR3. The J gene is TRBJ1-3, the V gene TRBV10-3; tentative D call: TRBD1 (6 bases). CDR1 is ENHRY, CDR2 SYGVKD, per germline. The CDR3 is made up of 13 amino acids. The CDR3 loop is CAIRQDSGNTIYF. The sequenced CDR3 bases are TGTGCCATCCGACAGGACTCTGGGAACACT.

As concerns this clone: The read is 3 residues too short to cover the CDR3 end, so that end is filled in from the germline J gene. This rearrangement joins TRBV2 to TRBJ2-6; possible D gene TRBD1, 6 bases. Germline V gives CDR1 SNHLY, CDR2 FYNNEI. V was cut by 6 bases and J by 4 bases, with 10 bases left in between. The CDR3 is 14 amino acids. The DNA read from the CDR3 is TGTGCCAGCAGAGGACAGAGCGGGGCCAACGTC. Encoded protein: CASRGQSGANV. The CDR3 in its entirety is CASRGQSGANVLTF.

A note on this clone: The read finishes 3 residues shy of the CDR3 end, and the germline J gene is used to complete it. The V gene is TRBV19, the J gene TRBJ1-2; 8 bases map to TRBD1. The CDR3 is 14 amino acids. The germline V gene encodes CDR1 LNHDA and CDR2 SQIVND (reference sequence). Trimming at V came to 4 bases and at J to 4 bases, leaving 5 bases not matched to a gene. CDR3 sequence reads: CASSNARGPYGYTF. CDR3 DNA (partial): TGTGCCAGTAGTAATGCCAGGGGGCCCTATGGC. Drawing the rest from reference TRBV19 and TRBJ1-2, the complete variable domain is DGGITQSPKYLFRKEGQNVTLSCEQNLNHDAMYWYRQDPGQGLRLIYYSQIVNDFQKGDIAEGYSVSREKKESFPLTVTSAQKNPTAFYLCASSNARGPYGYTFGSGTRLTVV.

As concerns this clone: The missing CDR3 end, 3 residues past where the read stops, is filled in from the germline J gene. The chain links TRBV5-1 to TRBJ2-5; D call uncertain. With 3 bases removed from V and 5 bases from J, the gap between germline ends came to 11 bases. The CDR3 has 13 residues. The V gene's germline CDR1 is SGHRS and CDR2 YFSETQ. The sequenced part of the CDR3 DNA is TGCGCCAGCAGCTCAGGAGCTTGGGAGACC. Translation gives CASSSGAWET. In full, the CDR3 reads CASSSGAWETQYF.

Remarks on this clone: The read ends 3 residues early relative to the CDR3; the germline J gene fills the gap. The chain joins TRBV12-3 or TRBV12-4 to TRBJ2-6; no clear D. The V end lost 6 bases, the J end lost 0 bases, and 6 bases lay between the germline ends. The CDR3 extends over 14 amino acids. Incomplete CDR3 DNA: TGTGCCAGCAGCCCGTACTCTGGGGCCAACGTC. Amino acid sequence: CASSPYSGANV. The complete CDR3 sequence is CASSPYSGANVLTF.

The CDR3 protein is CASSKGTSGRANHEQFF. The DNA read from the CDR3 is TGTGCCAGTAGTAAGGGGACTAGCGGGAGGGCTAACCATGAG. The chain is built from TRBV19 and TRBJ2-1; 16 bases are a match to TRBD2. The missing CDR3 end, 3 residues past where the read stops, is filled in from the germline J gene. The CDR3 is made up of 17 amino acids. V gave up 4 bases and J gave up 8 bases; unmatched junction bases: 8. Germline V gene data show CDR1 as LNHDA and CDR2 as SQIVND (reference sequence). Combining the CDR3 with reference TRBV19 and TRBJ2-1 gives the whole variable domain DGGITQSPKYLFRKEGQNVTLSCEQNLNHDAMYWYRQDPGQGLRLIYYSQIVNDFQKGDIAEGYSVSREKKESFPLTVTSAQKNPTAFYLCASSKGTSGRANHEQFFGPGTRLTVL.

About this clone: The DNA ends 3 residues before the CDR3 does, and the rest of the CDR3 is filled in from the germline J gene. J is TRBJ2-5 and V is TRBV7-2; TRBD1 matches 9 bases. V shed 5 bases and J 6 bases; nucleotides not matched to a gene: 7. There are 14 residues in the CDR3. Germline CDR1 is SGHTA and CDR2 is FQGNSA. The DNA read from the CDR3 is TGTGCCAGCAGCACCCGGGACAGGGTACAGACC. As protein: CASSTRDRVQT. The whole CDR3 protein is CASSTRDRVQTQYF.

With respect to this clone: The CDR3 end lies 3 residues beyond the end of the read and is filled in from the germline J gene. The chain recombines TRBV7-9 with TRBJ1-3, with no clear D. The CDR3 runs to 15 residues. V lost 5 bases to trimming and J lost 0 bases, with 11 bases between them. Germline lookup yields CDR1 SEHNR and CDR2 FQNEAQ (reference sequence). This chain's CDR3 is CASSPQSPSGNTIYF. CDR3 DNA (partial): TGTGCCAGCAGCCCTCAGTCACCCTCTGGAAACACC.

Incomplete CDR3 DNA: TGTGCCAGCAGCCCCGCGGGTTACAATGAG. As protein: CASSPAGYNE. The complete CDR3 protein is CASSPAGYNEQFF. This chain links TRBV7-9 with TRBJ2-1; weak D call: TRBD2 (5 bases). The read ends 3 residues shy of where the CDR3 ends; the end is completed using the germline J gene. The CDR3 spans 13 residues. Trimming left V 5 bases short and J 4 bases short, with 9 bases between. The germline gives CDR1 SEHNR, CDR2 FQNEAQ (reference sequence).

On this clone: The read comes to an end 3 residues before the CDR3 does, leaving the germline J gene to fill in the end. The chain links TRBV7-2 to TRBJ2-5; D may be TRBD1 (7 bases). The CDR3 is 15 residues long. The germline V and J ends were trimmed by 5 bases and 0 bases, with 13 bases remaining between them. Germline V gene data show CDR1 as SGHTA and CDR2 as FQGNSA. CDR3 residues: CASSRPGGNQETQYF. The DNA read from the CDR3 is TGTGCCAGCAGCCGACCAGGGGGGAACCAAGAGACC.

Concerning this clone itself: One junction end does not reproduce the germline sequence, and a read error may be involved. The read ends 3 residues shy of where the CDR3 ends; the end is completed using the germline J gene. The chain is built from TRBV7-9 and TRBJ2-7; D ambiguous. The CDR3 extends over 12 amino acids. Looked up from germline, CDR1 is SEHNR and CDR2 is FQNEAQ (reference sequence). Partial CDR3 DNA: TGTTCCAGCAGCTTAGGGCCATACGAG. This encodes CSSSLGPYE. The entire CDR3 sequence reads CSSSLGPYEQYF. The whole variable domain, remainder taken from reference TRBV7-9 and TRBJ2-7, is DTGVSQNPRHKITKRGQNVTFRCDPISEHNRLYWYRQTLGQGPEFLTYFQNEAQLEKSRLLSDRFSAERPKGSFSTLEIQRTEQGDSAMYLCSSSLGPYEQYFGPGTRLTVT.

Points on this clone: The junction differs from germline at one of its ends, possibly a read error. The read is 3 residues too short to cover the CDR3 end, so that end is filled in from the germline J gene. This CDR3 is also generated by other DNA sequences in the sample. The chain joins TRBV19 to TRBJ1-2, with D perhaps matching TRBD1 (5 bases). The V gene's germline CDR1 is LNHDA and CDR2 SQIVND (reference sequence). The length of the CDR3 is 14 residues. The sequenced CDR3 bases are TGTGCCAGTAGTATAGGAGGGGTTAGCTATGAC. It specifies CASSIGGVSYD. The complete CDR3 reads CASSIGGVSYDYTF.

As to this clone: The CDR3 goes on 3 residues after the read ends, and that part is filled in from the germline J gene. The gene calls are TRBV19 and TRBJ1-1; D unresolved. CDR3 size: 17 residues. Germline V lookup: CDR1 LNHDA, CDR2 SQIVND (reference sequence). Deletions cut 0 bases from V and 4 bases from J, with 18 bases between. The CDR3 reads CASSIDPLGQVSTEAFF. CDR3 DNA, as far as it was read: TGTGCCAGTAGTATAGATCCCTTAGGGCAGGTATCCACTGAA.

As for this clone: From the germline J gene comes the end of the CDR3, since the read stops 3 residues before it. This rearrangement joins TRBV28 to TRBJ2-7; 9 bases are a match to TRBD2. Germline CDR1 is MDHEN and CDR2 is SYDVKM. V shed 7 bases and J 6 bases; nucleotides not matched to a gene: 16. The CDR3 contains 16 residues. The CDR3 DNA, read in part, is TGTGCCAGCACCCCCAGCTTAGCTAGCGGGAAGACCGAG. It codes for CASTPSLASGKTE. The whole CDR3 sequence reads CASTPSLASGKTEQYF.

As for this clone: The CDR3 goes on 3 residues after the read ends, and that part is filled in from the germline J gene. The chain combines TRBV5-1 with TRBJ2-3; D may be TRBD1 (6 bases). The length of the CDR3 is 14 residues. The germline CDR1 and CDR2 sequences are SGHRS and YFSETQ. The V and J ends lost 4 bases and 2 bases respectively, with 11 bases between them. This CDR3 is CASSGQGPTDTQYF. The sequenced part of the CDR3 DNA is TGCGCCAGCAGCGGTCAGGGGCCCACAGATACG.

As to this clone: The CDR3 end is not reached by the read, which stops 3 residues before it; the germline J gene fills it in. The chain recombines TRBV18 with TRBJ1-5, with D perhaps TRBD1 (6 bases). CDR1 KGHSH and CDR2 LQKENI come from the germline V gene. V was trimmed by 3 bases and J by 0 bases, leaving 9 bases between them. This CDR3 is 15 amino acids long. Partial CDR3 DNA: TGTGCCAGCTCACCTACAGGGTATAGCAATCAGCCC. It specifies CASSPTGYSNQP. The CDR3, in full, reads CASSPTGYSNQPQHF.